Listed below are T cell receptor beta chains from one sample, sequenced in a study of cytotoxic CD8 clonotypes in ibrutinib-treated CLL. Assay: immunoSEQ multiplex PCR; the TCRdb copy retains only in-frame clones and omits some. The profile shows tens of thousands of clones, about 75% of them singletons. Material: PBMCs, obtained after 36 months of ibrutinib treatment. The receptor source for this set is a human donor with chronic lymphocytic leukemia. Both conserved end residues are part of each CDR3. Each record gives: V gene, J gene, D gene, clone size, CDR3 protein, CDR3 DNA. D genes are given only for firm matches. Size values are once, few and many counts, or a class for expanded clones, and some rows have none.

V: TRBV7-2; J: TRBJ1-2; D: NA; size: NA; CDR3: CASSEGQDSYGYTF; DNA: TGTGCCAGCAGCGAGGGGCAGGATTCCTATGGCTACACCTTC
V: TRBV27; J: TRBJ1-1; D: NA; size: NA; CDR3: CASSLRRVTEAFF; DNA: TGTGCCAGCAGTTTGCGGAGGGTCACTGAAGCTTTCTTT
V: TRBV29-1; J: TRBJ1-1; D: NA; size: NA; CDR3: CSVARDSTRSEAFF; DNA: TGCAGCGTTGCCAGGGACTCTACTCGAAGTGAAGCTTTCTTT
V: TRBV19; J: TRBJ2-1; D: TRBD2; size: NA; CDR3: CASALAGGRFNEQFF; DNA: TGTGCCAGTGCCCTAGCGGGGGGGCGGTTTAATGAGCAGTTCTTC
V: TRBV5-6; J: TRBJ1-5; D: NA; size: NA; CDR3: CASSLDGPSNQPQHF; DNA: TGTGCCAGCAGCTTGGACGGACCTAGCAATCAGCCCCAGCATTTT
V: TRBV5-1; J: TRBJ1-1; D: NA; size: NA; CDR3: CASSPDRLNTEAFF; DNA: TGCGCCAGCAGCCCCGACAGGTTGAACACTGAAGCTTTCTTT
V: TRBV14; J: TRBJ1-2; D: NA; size: NA; CDR3: CASSQAPAYGYTF; DNA: TGTGCCAGCAGCCAAGCGCCAGCTTATGGCTACACCTTC
V: TRBV6-5; J: TRBJ1-1; D: NA; size: NA; CDR3: CASRIGRGTEAFF; DNA: TGTGCCAGCAGGATCGGGAGGGGAACTGAAGCTTTCTTT
V: TRBV27; J: TRBJ2-2; D: NA; size: NA; CDR3: CASSLLGMNTGELFF; DNA: TGTGCCAGCAGTTTATTAGGGATGAACACCGGGGAGCTGTTTTTT
V: TRBV27; J: TRBJ2-7; D: NA; size: NA; CDR3: CASSLSTWGEQYF; DNA: TGTGCCAGCAGTTTATCCACCTGGGGGGAGCAGTACTTC
V: TRBV7-2; J: TRBJ2-5; D: NA; size: NA; CDR3: CASSLRGTETQYF; DNA: TGTGCCAGCAGCTTACGGGGAACGGAGACCCAGTACTTC
V: TRBV5-6; J: TRBJ1-6; D: NA; size: NA; CDR3: CASSPIQGWNSPLHF; DNA: TGTGCCAGCAGCCCGATACAGGGATGGAATTCACCCCTCCACTTT
V: TRBV5-5; J: TRBJ1-5; D: NA; size: NA; CDR3: CASSLVGTPYSNQPQHF; DNA: TGTGCCAGCAGCTTGGTAGGGACACCCTATAGCAATCAGCCCCAGCATTTT
V: TRBV6-5; J: TRBJ2-1; D: TRBD2; size: NA; CDR3: CASTLTGGAYNEQFF; DNA: TGTGCCAGCACCCTGACGGGAGGCGCCTACAATGAGCAGTTCTTC
V: TRBV28; J: TRBJ2-7; D: TRBD1; size: NA; CDR3: CASSPGQGLDEQYF; DNA: TGTGCCAGCAGCCCGGGACAGGGGCTCGACGAGCAGTACTTC
V: TRBV4-1; J: TRBJ1-4; D: NA; size: few; CDR3: CASHQGPFVANEKLFF; DNA: TGCGCCAGTCATCAGGGGCCTTTTGTTGCTAATGAAAAACTGTTTTTT
V: TRBV19; J: TRBJ1-1; D: NA; size: NA; CDR3: CASSMAELMNTEAFF; DNA: TGTGCCAGTAGTATGGCGGAACTCATGAACACTGAAGCTTTCTTT
V: TRBV5-4; J: TRBJ1-2; D: NA; size: NA; CDR3: CASSLVSDSYYGYTF; DNA: TGTGCCAGCAGCTTGGTGTCGGACAGTTACTATGGCTACACCTTC
V: TRBV6-6; J: TRBJ2-1; D: NA; size: few; CDR3: CASSYLSPSYNEQFF; DNA: TGTGCCAGCAGTTACCTCTCCCCATCCTACAATGAGCAGTTCTTC
V: TRBV2; J: TRBJ1-4; D: NA; size: few; CDR3: CASRGDEKLFF; DNA: TGTGCCAGCAGAGGGGATGAAAAACTGTTTTTT
V: TRBV5-1; J: TRBJ1-1; D: NA; size: NA; CDR3: CASSLAVQFEAFF; DNA: TGCGCCAGCAGCTTGGCCGTACAGTTTGAAGCTTTCTTT
V: TRBV4-1; J: TRBJ1-2; D: NA; size: few; CDR3: CASSPRQESYGYTF; DNA: TGCGCCAGCAGCCCCCGACAGGAGTCCTATGGCTACACCTTC
V: TRBV30; J: TRBJ2-3; D: NA; size: NA; CDR3: CAWSARTRPSGDTQYF; DNA: TGTGCCTGGAGTGCTCGGACCCGCCCCAGCGGAGATACGCAGTATTTT
V: TRBV6-1; J: TRBJ2-7; D: NA; size: NA; CDR3: CASSFDATYEQYF; DNA: TGTGCCAGCAGTTTTGACGCGACCTACGAGCAGTACTTC
V: TRBV11-2; J: TRBJ2-2; D: NA; size: NA; CDR3: CASSLDRGFTTGELFF; DNA: TGTGCCAGCAGCTTAGATAGGGGCTTTACGACCGGGGAGCTGTTTTTT
V: TRBV5-1; J: TRBJ1-1; D: NA; size: NA; CDR3: CASSFGGTEAFF; DNA: TGCGCCAGCAGCTTCGGGGGCACTGAAGCTTTCTTT
V: TRBV6-6; J: TRBJ2-5; D: NA; size: NA; CDR3: CASSYDRDWGGETQYF; DNA: TGTGCCAGCAGTTACGACAGGGACTGGGGGGGAGAGACCCAGTACTTC
V: TRBV11-2; J: TRBJ2-1; D: NA; size: NA; CDR3: CASSSMYNEQFF; DNA: TGTGCCAGCAGCTCGATGTACAATGAGCAGTTCTTC
V: TRBV5-1; J: TRBJ1-3; D: NA; size: NA; CDR3: CASSLDGGRRNTIYF; DNA: TGCGCCAGCAGCTTGGATGGGGGACGAAGAAACACCATATATTTT
V: TRBV29-1; J: TRBJ1-1; D: NA; size: few; CDR3: CSVCDVSTEAFF; DNA: TGCAGCGTGTGTGATGTTAGCACTGAAGCTTTCTTT
V: TRBV9; J: TRBJ2-5; D: NA; size: NA; CDR3: CASSSRWEETQYF; DNA: TGTGCCAGCAGCTCGAGGTGGGAAGAGACCCAGTACTTC
V: TRBV14; J: TRBJ2-2; D: TRBD1; size: NA; CDR3: CASSQPWGTGRTGELFF; DNA: TGTGCCAGCAGCCAACCCTGGGGGACAGGGAGGACCGGGGAGCTGTTTTTT
V: TRBV19; J: TRBJ1-1; D: NA; size: NA; CDR3: CASSIGWYPGSAFF; DNA: TGTGCCAGTAGTATAGGTTGGTACCCCGGATCAGCTTTCTTT
V: TRBV6-1; J: TRBJ2-6; D: NA; size: NA; CDR3: CASSELQGTNVLTF; DNA: TGTGCCAGCAGTGAATTGCAGGGGACCAACGTCCTGACTTTC
V: TRBV5-4; J: TRBJ2-7; D: NA; size: few; CDR3: CASSLDAGLAGEQYF; DNA: TGTGCCAGCAGCTTGGACGCGGGTCTTGCGGGGGAGCAGTACTTC
V: TRBV28; J: TRBJ1-3; D: TRBD1; size: NA; CDR3: CASSLYVGGPGNTIYF; DNA: TGTGCCAGCAGTTTATATGTAGGGGGCCCTGGAAACACCATATATTTT
V: TRBV5-1; J: TRBJ2-3; D: NA; size: few; CDR3: CASSLDVGGSTDTQYF; DNA: TGCGCCAGCAGCTTGGATGTGGGGGGTAGCACAGATACGCAGTATTTT
V: TRBV5-1; J: TRBJ1-1; D: NA; size: NA; CDR3: CASSLTGMNTEAFF; DNA: TGCGCCAGCAGCTTGACGGGGATGAACACTGAAGCTTTCTTT